Each of the 21 T cell receptor beta chains below was sequenced from the same sample in a study of CD8 T cells in ankylosing spondylitis. Study-wide points: What seemed typical of ankylosing spondylitis blood was a TCR beta motif built from roughly 8 highly homologous variants.

In TCRdb, the 5' RACE reads were re-called with MiXCR into one record per CDR3 protein. In the table there are some 450,000 distinct CDR3 sequences, approximately 17% of which are singletons. No antigen has been assigned to these receptors. The sequenced material came from blood, either unsorted or a sorted T cell fraction (not recorded which). Source of these receptors: a male donor with ankylosing spondylitis.

The sample holds a few counts of this clonotype. V gene TRBV18 combines with J gene TRBJ1-1; D not resolved. Per germline, CDR1 KGHSH and CDR2 LQKENI. V was clipped by 3 bases and J by 4 bases, with 9 bases between them. The CDR3 has 13 residues. CDR3 in amino acids: CASSPEAGTEAFF. Here the CDR3 DNA reads TGTGCCAGCTCACCGGAGGCGGGCACTGAAGCTTTCTTT.

The genes are TRBV11-3 and TRBJ2-2; 9 positions agree with TRBD2. Germline CDR1 is SGHNT and CDR2 is YENEEA. The ends lost 8 bases at V and 2 bases at J; junction bases unmatched: 6. This CDR3 is 15 amino acids long. The CDR3 coding sequence is TGTGCCAGCGGTATTAGCGGGGGCAACACCGGGGAGCTGTTTTTT. Translating it yields CASGISGGNTGELFF.

This clonotype was recorded many times. CDR3 loop: CASSLLTGTDTQYF. In nucleotides, the CDR3 is TGTGCCAGCAGCTTACTGACAGGGACAGATACGCAGTATTTT. The chain has TRBV11-2 and TRBJ2-3, with TRBD1 identical over 7 bases. Germline assignment: CDR1 SGHAT and CDR2 FQNNGV. The CDR3 extends over 14 amino acids. Trimming took 2 bases from V and 3 from J; bases not matched to a gene: 2.

J is TRBJ1-4 and V is TRBV7-9; TRBD1 agrees at 8 bases. This CDR3 spans 13 amino acids. Losses at the gene ends were 4 bases for V and 11 bases for J; bases not matched to a gene: 6. Germline-derived CDR1 and CDR2 are SEHNR and FQNEAQ (reference sequence). CDR3 in DNA: TGTGCCAGCAGCTCAGGGGGCTCGGGGAAACTGTTTTTT. It encodes CASSSGGSGKLFF.

There are many counts of this clonotype. The chain links TRBV15 to TRBJ2-1; D remains unclear. Trimming left V 0 bases short and J 8 bases short, with 5 bases between. This CDR3 is built from 12 residues. The germline gives CDR1 LNHNV, CDR2 YYDKDF (reference sequence). CDR3 amino acids: CATSRDPHEQFF. CDR3 in DNA: TGTGCCACCAGCAGAGATCCACATGAGCAGTTCTTC. The full variable domain, in which reference TRBV15 and TRBJ2-1 provide the parts outside the CDR3, is DAMVIQNPRYQVTQFGKPVTLSCSQTLNHNVMYWYQQKSSQAPKLLFHYYDKDFNNEADTPDNFQSRRPNTSFCFLDIRSPGLGDTAMYLCATSRDPHEQFFGPGTRLTVL.

This clonotype was recorded at least ten times. V is TRBV12-3 or TRBV12-4 and J is TRBJ2-6; D call uncertain. This CDR3 comprises 14 residues. The V gene lost 2 bases and the J gene lost 0 bases, with 2 bases spanning the gap. The CDR3 loop is CASSLHSGANVLTF. CDR3 in DNA: TGTGCCAGCAGTTTACACTCTGGGGCCAACGTCCTGACTTTC.

The V gene is TRBV12-3 or TRBV12-4, the J gene TRBJ2-5; 8 nucleotides line up with TRBD2. J lost 13 bases, V lost 6 bases, and 16 bases had no gene match. The CDR3 spans 14 residues. CDR3 sequence reads: CASSRGASGFRLYF. CDR3 DNA sequence: TGTGCCAGCAGCCGGGGTGCTAGCGGGTTCAGGTTGTACTTC.

The chain uses TRBV20-1 and TRBJ1-2; D is unclear. Germline V gene lookup returns CDR1 DFQATT and CDR2 SNEGSKA (reference sequence). The CDR3 runs 13 residues. Trimming removed 4 bases at V and 5 bases at J, with 14 bases between. CDR3 region: CSAKTEVLYGYTF. CDR3 in DNA: TGCAGTGCTAAGACGGAAGTCCTTTATGGCTACACCTTC.

The rearrangement links TRBV10-3 to TRBJ2-5; tentatively, D is TRBD2 (5 bases). Trimming took 2 bases from V and 1 from J, leaving 11 bases between them. Germline assignment: CDR1 ENHRY and CDR2 SYGVKD. The CDR3 has 15 residues. The CDR3 DNA follows: TGTGCCATCAGTGAGCTAGGCCTAGCCCAAGAGACCCAGTACTTC. Translating gives CAISELGLAQETQYF.

The V and J genes are TRBV24-1 and TRBJ2-3; D might be TRBD1 or TRBD2, each matching 5 bases. Trimming cost V 4 bases and J 5 bases, with 18 bases left between them. Germline loops: CDR1 KGHDR, CDR2 SFDVKD. This CDR3 has 16 residues. The CDR3 coding sequence is TGTGCCACCAGTGAGACCGGGACCCGAGACATAGATACGCAGTATTTT. Translation: CATSETGTRDIDTQYF.

This clonotype was seen a handful of times. A much bigger clone sits one base away, suggesting this may be a read error. J is TRBJ2-1 and V is TRBV7-3; 9 bases are a match to TRBD1. Per the germline V gene, CDR1 is SGHTA and CDR2 is FQGTGA. The CDR3 length is 15 residues. The CDR3 protein is CATSVDRGAYNEQFF. The CDR3 DNA follows: TGTGCCACCAGCGTGGACAGGGGCGCCTACAATGAGCAGTTCTTC.

This clonotype was observed at least ten times. This chain links TRBV29-1 with TRBJ2-1; the D gene is possibly TRBD1 (6 bases). The CDR3 covers 12 residues. Per the germline V gene, CDR1 is SQVTM and CDR2 is ANQGSEA. V was trimmed by 5 bases and J by 6 bases, leaving 11 bases between them. CDR3 in DNA: TGCAGCGTTCCAGGGGTTTTCAATGAGCAGTTCTTC. Protein: CSVPGVFNEQFF.

V is TRBV12-3 or TRBV12-4 and J is TRBJ2-3; the match to TRBD2 covers 11 bases. The CDR3 extends over 19 amino acids. The V and J ends lost 8 bases and 2 bases, in that order; junction bases with no gene match: 18. The CDR3 sequence is CASAAPLGLAGGVTDTQYF. The CDR3 region has the DNA TGTGCCAGCGCAGCCCCCCTGGGTCTAGCGGGAGGAGTCACAGATACGCAGTATTTT.

The gene calls are TRBV4-1 and TRBJ1-1; D remains unclear. The germline V gene encodes CDR1 MGHRA and CDR2 YSYEKL. The CDR3 is 11 amino acids. The V gene lost 0 bases and the J gene lost 13 bases, with 9 bases spanning the gap. The CDR3 loop is CASSQEDSVFF. In DNA, the CDR3 is TGCGCCAGCAGCCAAGAGGATTCGGTTTTCTTT.

There are a few counts of this clonotype. The chain combines TRBV7-2 with TRBJ2-4, with 8 bases that match TRBD1. The junction had 1 base not matched to a gene; V was cut back by 1 base and J by 2 bases. Germline loops: CDR1 SGHTA, CDR2 FQGNSA. The CDR3 has 15 residues. The CDR3 loop is CASSLGTGSKNIQYF. The DNA for the CDR3 is TGTGCCAGCAGCTTAGGGACAGGGTCCAAAAACATTCAGTACTTC.

This chain connects TRBV4-2 to TRBJ1-1; the D gene is possibly TRBD1 (6 bases). This CDR3 is 14 amino acids long. Trimming took off 1 base at V and 3 bases at J, with 9 bases between the two ends. The germline gives CDR1 LGHNA, CDR2 YNFKEQ. DNA for the CDR3: TGTGCCAGCAGCCAAGGAGGGGGACACACTGAAGCTTTCTTT. Protein: CASSQGGGHTEAFF.

This clonotype was seen a handful of times. The V and J genes are TRBV28 and TRBJ2-5; D possibly matches TRBD1 or TRBD2 (5 bases each). Per the germline V gene, CDR1 is MDHEN and CDR2 is SYDVKM. V lost 11 bases and J lost 5, with 24 bases in between. CDR3 length equals 15 residues. The CDR3 protein is CASHWGNAIGETQYF. The CDR3 DNA reads as TGTGCCTCCCATTGGGGGAACGCTATTGGGGAGACCCAGTACTTC.

DNA of the CDR3: TGTGCCAGCAGCTTGGCTGGCGGACGTTCTAACTATGGCTACACCTTC. This sequence encodes CASSLAGGRSNYGYTF. The V gene is TRBV5-4, the J gene TRBJ1-2; D is uncertain. Deletions cut 0 bases from V and 0 bases from J, with 12 bases between. This CDR3 comprises 16 residues. The V gene's germline CDR1 is SGHNT and CDR2 YYREEE (reference sequence).

The rearrangement joins TRBV12-3 or TRBV12-4 to TRBJ1-2; 7 nucleotides match TRBD1. The ends lost 2 bases at V and 5 bases at J; junction bases unmatched: 2. This CDR3 spans 13 amino acids. The CDR3 coding sequence is TGTGCCAGCAGTTTAAGACAGGGTTATGGCTACACCTTC. Translated: CASSLRQGYGYTF.

In this sample, this clonotype turned up a few times. The V gene is TRBV20-1, the J gene TRBJ2-1; tentative D call: TRBD2 (7 bases). CDR1 and CDR2 from the germline V gene are DFQATT and SNEGSKA (reference sequence). There are 12 residues in the CDR3. The CDR3 DNA follows: TGCATGGGGCGGGGGCCCCACAATGAGCAGTTCTTC. The encoded protein is CMGRGPHNEQFF.

The CDR3 loop reads CASSPPGSQAYEQYF. CDR3 coding DNA: TGTGCCAGCAGCCCCCCAGGGTCCCAAGCCTACGAGCAGTACTTC. V and J are TRBV9 and TRBJ2-7; TRBD1 might be the D (5 bases). Germline V gives CDR1 SGDLS, CDR2 YYNGEE. The CDR3 totals 15 residues. V was pared by 4 bases and J by 2 bases, with 16 bases between.